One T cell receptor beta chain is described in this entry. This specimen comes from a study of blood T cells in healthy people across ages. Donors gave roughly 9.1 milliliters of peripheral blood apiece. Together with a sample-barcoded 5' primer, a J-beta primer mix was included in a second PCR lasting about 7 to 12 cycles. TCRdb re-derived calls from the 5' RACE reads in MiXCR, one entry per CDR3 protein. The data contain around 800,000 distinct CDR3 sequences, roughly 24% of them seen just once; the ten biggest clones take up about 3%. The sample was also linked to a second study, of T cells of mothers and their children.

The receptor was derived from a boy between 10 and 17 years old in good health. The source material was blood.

CDR3 residues: CASSLGGLGITEAFF. The CDR3 DNA reads as TGTGCCAGCAGCTTAGGGGGGTTAGGAATAACTGAAGCTTTCTTT. The chain has TRBV7-6 and TRBJ1-1; TRBD1 might be the D (5 bases). Germline loops: CDR1 SGHVS, CDR2 FNYEAQ. V was cut by 1 base and J by 5 bases, with 14 bases left in between. This CDR3 has 15 residues.